This T cell receptor (beta chain) was identified in a study of blood T cell repertoires in COVID-19. The overall study: Whether acute or convalescent, the COVID-19 samples came from the United States, Italy and Spain. T cells, B-cell-depleted T cells, or PBMCs provided the cDNA or gDNA that served as material.

Seattle enrolled patients during active infection and tracked them longitudinally. Repertoires were generated with immunoSEQ multiplex PCR, while TCRdb's copy carries only in-frame clones and drops some. The data show around 270,000 clones, with 80% to 95% seen just once and around 2.5% held by the top ten. With regard to this clone: Compared with germline, one end of the junction differs, possibly owing to a read error.

Germline V gives CDR1 SGHNT, CDR2 YYREEE (reference sequence). The CDR3 runs 13 residues. Sequencing was done on a sample of peripheral blood. This chain links TRBV5-4 with TRBJ1-2; 7 bases are a match to TRBD1. This sequence was found in a person aged 18-35 years with COVID-19, enrolled during active disease. The CDR3 reads CTSSFRDSYGYTF. CDR3 bases: TGTACCAGCAGCTTCCGGGACAGCTATGGCTACACCTTC.